The 11 T cell receptor beta chains in this list originate from one sample, sequenced in a study of a mutant IDH1 vaccine in newly diagnosed glioma. These receptors have no known antigen. Time point indicated: week 23, last vaccination. Doses comprised 300 ug of mutant IDH1 20-mer peptide each, plus topical imiquimod. Data came from immunoSEQ multiplex PCR; TCRdb stores just in-frame clones and leaves some out. The data hold 50,000 to 70,000 clones, with 85% to 90% observed a single time. Source: PBMCs, taken from a glioma patient whose treatment included an IDH1 peptide vaccine. The receptors stem from a middle-aged man with glioma.

This clone has more than one count but fewer than ten. Other DNA sequences within the sample encode an identical CDR3. The CDR3 DNA reads TGCGCCAGCAGTTTCGCCACAGATACGCAGTATTTT. This sequence encodes CASSFATDTQYF. The V gene is TRBV5-1, the J gene TRBJ2-3; D gene uncertain. Germline V gene data show CDR1 as SGHRS and CDR2 as YFSETQ. CDR3 length: 12 residues. Trimming removed 5 bases from V and 2 bases from J, with 6 bases in between.

V usage is TRBV5-4 and J usage is TRBJ2-1; maybe TRBD2 (6 bases). In germline, CDR1 is SGHNT, CDR2 YYREEE (reference sequence). The germline V and J ends were trimmed by 5 bases and 4 bases, with 16 bases remaining between them. The CDR3 spans 15 residues. In nucleotides, the CDR3 is TGTGCCAGCAGATCATCGGGAGAGTCGTACAATGAGCAGTTCTTC. Encoded protein: CASRSSGESYNEQFF.

The rearrangement links TRBV5-1 to TRBJ2-3; D might be TRBD2 (5 bases). Germline V CDR1 and CDR2: SGHRS, YFSETQ. The CDR3 is 16 amino acids. Trimming stripped 0 bases from V and 0 bases from J, with 11 bases between. Here the CDR3 reads CASSLGLAGSTDTQYF. The CDR3 DNA is TGCGCCAGCAGCTTGGGGCTAGCAGGTAGCACAGATACGCAGTATTTT.

The V and J genes are TRBV2 and TRBJ2-5; a weak D match, TRBD1 (6 bases). The CDR3 is 12 amino acids. Trimming took off 6 bases at V and 6 bases at J, with 11 bases between the two ends. Germline CDR1 reads SNHLY; CDR2 reads FYNNEI. CDR3 DNA sequence: TGTGCCAGCAGCCTCACAGGGAAGACCCAGTACTTC. This codes for CASSLTGKTQYF.

V usage is TRBV27 and J usage is TRBJ1-4; D not certain. The germline V and J ends were trimmed by 6 bases and 3 bases, with 14 bases remaining between them. The germline V gene has CDR1 MNHEY and CDR2 SMNVEV (reference sequence). The CDR3 runs to 15 residues. CDR3 region: CASSDDPGANEKLFF. CDR3 coding DNA: TGTGCCAGCAGCGACGACCCTGGTGCTAATGAAAAACTGTTTTTT.

V and J are TRBV7-9 and TRBJ2-1; 8 positions match TRBD1. Germline V gene lookup returns CDR1 SEHNR and CDR2 FQNEAQ (reference sequence). The CDR3 covers 14 residues. The trim removed 4 bases at V and 9 bases at J, leaving 8 bases unmatched. This chain's CDR3 is CASSYPGQGSEQFF. The CDR3 DNA sequence: TGTGCCAGCAGCTACCCCGGACAGGGATCTGAGCAGTTCTTC.

In this sample, this clone turned up once. V and J are TRBV7-2 and TRBJ2-7, with D unresolved. CDR1 is SGHTA, CDR2 FQGNSA, per germline. CDR3 length: 13 amino acids. V dropped 2 bases and J dropped 2 bases, with 7 bases sitting between them. CDR3 DNA: TGTGCCAGCAGCTTAAGGTGGACCTACGAGCAGTACTTC. The encoded protein is CASSLRWTYEQYF.

The chain couples TRBV23-1 to TRBJ2-7; D is possibly TRBD1 (5 bases). TRBV23-1 belongs to the ORF category, with a function that is uncertain. The V end lost 1 base, the J end lost 7 bases, and 20 bases lay between the germline ends. CDR3 length equals 16 residues. Here the CDR3 reads CASSQCLKDTGGEQYF. The CDR3 nucleotides are TGCGCCAGCAGTCAATGCCTTAAGGACACCGGCGGAGAGCAGTACTTC.

Only a few counts were recorded for this clone. The chain couples TRBV12-5 to TRBJ2-3; D gene ambiguous. The germline V gene has CDR1 LGHNT and CDR2 FRNRAP. Trimming took off 4 bases at V and 9 bases at J, with 11 bases between the two ends. The CDR3 runs to 12 residues. CDR3 DNA: TGTGCTAGTGGTTCATCTTATGTCACGCAGTATTTT. This translates into CASGSSYVTQYF.

The CDR3 DNA reads TGCGCCAGCAGCCAAGTCCGACTAGTGAGAGACAATGAGCAGTTCTTC. Protein sequence: CASSQVRLVRDNEQFF. V and J are TRBV4-1 and TRBJ2-1, with a tentative D call TRBD2 (6 bases). Trimming removed 1 base at V and 5 bases at J, with 15 bases between. This CDR3 comprises 16 residues. CDR1 is MGHRA, CDR2 YSYEKL, per germline.

The gene calls are TRBV2 and TRBJ2-5; unclear D gene. The length of the CDR3 is 16 residues. The V end lost 6 bases, the J end lost 1 base, and 18 bases lay between the germline ends. CDR1 SNHLY and CDR2 FYNNEI come from the germline V gene. DNA for the CDR3: TGTGCCAGCAGAACCTGGGATCTAGTTTCCCAAGAGACCCAGTACTTC. Its protein is CASRTWDLVSQETQYF. The full variable domain, rest sourced from reference TRBV2 and TRBJ2-5, is EPEVTQTPSHQVTQMGQEVILRCVPISNHLYFYWYRQILGQKVEFLVSFYNNEISEKSEIFDDQFSVERPDGSNFTLKIRSTKLEDSAMYFCASRTWDLVSQETQYFGPGTRLLVL.